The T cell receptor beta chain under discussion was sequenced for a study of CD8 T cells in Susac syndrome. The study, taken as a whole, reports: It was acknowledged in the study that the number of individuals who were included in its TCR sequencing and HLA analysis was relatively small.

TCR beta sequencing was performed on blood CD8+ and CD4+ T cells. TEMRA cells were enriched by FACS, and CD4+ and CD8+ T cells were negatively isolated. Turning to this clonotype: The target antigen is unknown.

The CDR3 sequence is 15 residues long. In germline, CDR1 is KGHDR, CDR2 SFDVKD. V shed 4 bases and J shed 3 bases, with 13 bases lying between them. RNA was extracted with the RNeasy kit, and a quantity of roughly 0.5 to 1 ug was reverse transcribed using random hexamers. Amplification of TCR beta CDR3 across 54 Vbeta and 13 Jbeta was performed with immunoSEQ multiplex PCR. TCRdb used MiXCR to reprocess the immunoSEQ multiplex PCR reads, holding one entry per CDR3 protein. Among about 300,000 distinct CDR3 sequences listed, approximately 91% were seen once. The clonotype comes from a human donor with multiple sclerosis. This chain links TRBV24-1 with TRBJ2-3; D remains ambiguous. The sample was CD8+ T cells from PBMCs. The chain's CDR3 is CATSEAAGLTDTQYF. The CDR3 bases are TGTGCCACCAGTGAAGCCGCCGGCCTAACAGATACGCAGTATTTT.